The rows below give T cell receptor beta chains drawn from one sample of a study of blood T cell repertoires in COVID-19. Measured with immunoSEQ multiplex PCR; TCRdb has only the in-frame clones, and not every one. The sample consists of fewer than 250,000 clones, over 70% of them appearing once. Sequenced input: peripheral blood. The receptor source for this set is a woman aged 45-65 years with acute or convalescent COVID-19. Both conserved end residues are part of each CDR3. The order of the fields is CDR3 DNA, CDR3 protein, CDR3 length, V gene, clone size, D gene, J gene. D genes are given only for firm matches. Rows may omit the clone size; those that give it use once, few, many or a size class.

TGTGCCAGCAGAGGAGGGCCTAGCCCTCAAGAGACCCAGTACTTC,CASRGGPSPQETQYF,15,TRBV6-5,-,-,TRBJ2-5
TGTGCCAGCAGCCAGGAGGGGCGGTGGGTGAACACTGAAGCTTTCTTT,CASSQEGRWVNTEAFF,16,TRBV3-1/TRBV3-2,-,-,TRBJ1-1
TGTGCCACCAGCAGAGGTGACAGGGGGGGGTACAATGAGCAGTTCTTC,CATSRGDRGGYNEQFF,16,TRBV15,-,TRBD1,TRBJ2-1
TGTGCCAGCAGCTTGGCCCTCCCGGATACGCAGTATTTT,CASSLALPDTQYF,13,TRBV7-2,-,-,TRBJ2-3
TGTGCCACCAGCAGACGGGACAGGGGATCCTACGAGCAGTACTTC,CATSRRDRGSYEQYF,15,TRBV15,-,TRBD1,TRBJ2-7
TGTGCCAGCAGCCCAAGTGGACATACCCAAGAGACCCAGTACTTC,CASSPSGHTQETQYF,15,TRBV7-8,-,-,TRBJ2-5
TGTGCCAGCAGTGAAGCCCTCCTCGGACTAGCGACTAGCACAGATACGCAGTATTTT,CASSEALLGLATSTDTQYF,19,TRBV2,-,TRBD2,TRBJ2-3
TGTGCCAGCAGTCTAGGGGACGGGAGTGAGACCCAGTACTTC,CASSLGDGSETQYF,14,TRBV5-4,-,-,TRBJ2-5
TGTGCCAGCAGCTTACGGGATACGAGGGAGACCCAGTACTTC,CASSLRDTRETQYF,14,TRBV11-1,few,-,TRBJ2-5
TGTGCCAGCAGTAACTACCGGGGGACTGAAGCTTTCTTT,CASSNYRGTEAFF,13,TRBV27,-,-,TRBJ1-1
TGTGCCAGCAGTCCGACGGGGGGTATGAACACTGAAGCTTTCTTT,CASSPTGGMNTEAFF,15,TRBV25-1,few,-,TRBJ1-1
TGTGCCACCAGTGATTCGACAGGGAATGAGCAGTTCTTC,CATSDSTGNEQFF,13,TRBV24-1,-,TRBD1,TRBJ2-1
TGTGCCACCACCTCGCGCAGGGGCAATGAGCAGTTCTTC,CATTSRRGNEQFF,13,TRBV24-1,-,-,TRBJ2-1
TGTGCCAGCTTAAGACAGAGCTCGAACACTGAAGCTTTCTTT,CASLRQSSNTEAFF,14,TRBV2,-,-,TRBJ1-1
TGCAGCGCCAACAGGGGGCCCCGGGAGACCCAGTACTTC,CSANRGPRETQYF,13,TRBV29-1,once,TRBD1,TRBJ2-5
TGCGCCAGCAGCTTGGGGACAGGGGGCACCGGGGAGCTGTTTTTT,CASSLGTGGTGELFF,15,TRBV5-1,-,TRBD1,TRBJ2-2
TGTGCCAGCTCTGCGACCTCATCAGGCACTGAAGCTTTCTTT,CASSATSSGTEAFF,14,TRBV18,-,-,TRBJ1-1
TGTGCAAGTCGCCCCCCCTCCCGGACTAGCGGGGACAATGAGCAGTTCTTC,CASRPPSRTSGDNEQFF,17,TRBV12-2,-,-,TRBJ2-1
TGTGCCATCGCAGGACAGGGGGCAAGTGGAATGGTCGGCGAGCAGTTCTTC,CAIAGQGASGMVGEQFF,17,TRBV24-1,-,TRBD1,TRBJ2-1
TGTGCCATCAGTGAGTCGGGGGGGCGCGAAGCTTTCTTT,CAISESGGREAFF,13,TRBV10-3,-,-,TRBJ1-1
TGCAGCGTTCTAACGGGGGACGGCACATCCTACGAGCAGTACTTC,CSVLTGDGTSYEQYF,15,TRBV29-1,-,-,TRBJ2-7
TGTGCCAGCAGCGGCAAGACAAGACTAGCGGGAGGAACAGATACGCAGTATTTT,CASSGKTRLAGGTDTQYF,18,TRBV9,-,TRBD2,TRBJ2-3
TGTGCCAGCAGCCCCAAGGTGGAGCGTGGCAATGAGCAGTTCTTC,CASSPKVERGNEQFF,15,TRBV7-9,-,-,TRBJ2-1
TGTGCCAGCTCACCCTGGGACTTCAACACCATATATTTT,CASSPWDFNTIYF,13,TRBV18,once,-,TRBJ1-3
TGTGCCAGCAGCTTAAAACTAGCGGGGGCTGAGCAGTTCTTC,CASSLKLAGAEQFF,14,TRBV7-3,-,TRBD2,TRBJ2-1
TGTGCCAGCAGTTTGGGGGGACAGATGTATCAGCCCCAGCATTTT,CASSLGGQMYQPQHF,15,TRBV28,-,TRBD1,TRBJ1-5
TGTGCCAGCAGTGAAGATTTGCGTGCTAATCAGCCCCAGCATTTT,CASSEDLRANQPQHF,15,TRBV6-1,few,-,TRBJ1-5
TGTGCCAGCAGCCTGACAGGCGCTGAGCAGTACTTC,CASSLTGAEQYF,12,TRBV2,few,-,TRBJ2-7
TGTGCCAGCAGTTTAGCGGGAGCAGTGGAGACCCAGTACTTC,CASSLAGAVETQYF,14,TRBV27,-,TRBD2,TRBJ2-5
TGTGCCAGCAGTTTATTACGCCGGGAGGGCCGGGGAGATACGCAGTATTTT,CASSLLRREGRGDTQYF,17,TRBV28,-,TRBD2,TRBJ2-3
TGTGCCAGCTCACCACCGTCGGAGGGGGGGAGAGAGACCCAGTACTTC,CASSPPSEGGRETQYF,16,TRBV18,-,-,TRBJ2-5
TGTGCCAGCAGTCCCCGAGTTGGAAGAAGCGGGAGCATCTATGGCGAGCAGTACTTC,CASSPRVGRSGSIYGEQYF,19,TRBV14,-,TRBD2,TRBJ2-7
TGTGCCAGTAACTGGAACACTGAAGCTTTCTTT,CASNWNTEAFF,11,TRBV19,-,-,TRBJ1-1
TGTGCCAGCAGTTCGACTAGCGGAGGGGAGACCCAGTACTTC,CASSSTSGGETQYF,14,TRBV28,-,TRBD2,TRBJ2-5
TGCGCCAGCAGCCAAGGACTAGCGCCTAGCACAGATACGCAGTATTTT,CASSQGLAPSTDTQYF,16,TRBV4-1,-,TRBD2,TRBJ2-3
TGTGCCAGCAGCCAACCCCTGACTAGGGAGCTGTTTTTT,CASSQPLTRELFF,13,TRBV3-1/TRBV3-2,-,-,TRBJ2-2
TGTGCCAGCAGTTTACTGACTAGCGGCTACAATGAGCAGTTCTTC,CASSLLTSGYNEQFF,15,TRBV6-5,-,TRBD2,TRBJ2-1
TGTGCCACCAGTGGTACAGAAGAGACCCAGTACTTC,CATSGTEETQYF,12,TRBV24-1,-,-,TRBJ2-5
TGTGCCAGCAGTTCTCTGCGGGAGGTCGCAGATACGCAGTATTTT,CASSSLREVADTQYF,15,TRBV25-1,-,TRBD2,TRBJ2-3
TGCGCCAGCAGCCCACCGGGACTCCAATTCGCGAACACCGGGGAGCTGTTTTTT,CASSPPGLQFANTGELFF,18,TRBV5-1,-,-,TRBJ2-2
TGTGCCAGCAGCTTGGAGCGGGAGATAGGTGAGCAGTACTTC,CASSLEREIGEQYF,14,TRBV11-2,once,TRBD2,TRBJ2-7
TGCGCCAGCAGCGCCCAGGGAACCTGGGAGACCCAGTACTTC,CASSAQGTWETQYF,14,TRBV5-1,-,-,TRBJ2-5
TGTGCCAGCAGCAAAGAGGCAGGGGGCGGGGAGCAGTACTTC,CASSKEAGGGEQYF,14,TRBV21-1,-,-,TRBJ2-7
TGTGCCAGCAGTTTCGACAGGGGGGCCGGAGAGACCCAGTACTTC,CASSFDRGAGETQYF,15,TRBV27,-,TRBD1,TRBJ2-5
TGCGCCAGCAGCCAAGAGCGGCGGTACGAGCAGTACTTC,CASSQERRYEQYF,13,TRBV4-1,-,-,TRBJ2-7
TGTGCCAGCAGCCCTGTAAGGTTGGAGAGCACAGATACGCAGTATTTT,CASSPVRLESTDTQYF,16,TRBV6-2/TRBV6-3,once,-,TRBJ2-3
TGTGCCAGCAGCAGCCAGGGGGCCGGGGATACGCAGTATTTT,CASSSQGAGDTQYF,14,TRBV9,-,TRBD1,TRBJ2-3
TGCGCCAGCAGCTTGGGACTAGCGGAGACCCAGTACTTC,CASSLGLAETQYF,13,TRBV5-1,few,TRBD2,TRBJ2-5
TGTGCCAGCAGCCCTTGGGCCGCAGGGAGGGTCTACGAGCAGTACTTC,CASSPWAAGRVYEQYF,16,TRBV11-2,-,TRBD2,TRBJ2-7
TGTGCCATCAGTCAACAGGGACAGAACACTGAAGCTTTCTTT,CAISQQGQNTEAFF,14,TRBV10-3,few,-,TRBJ1-1
TGTGCCAGCAGCCAATCAGGCGGGAGATCTGGCGAGCAGTACTTC,CASSQSGGRSGEQYF,15,TRBV5-4,-,TRBD2,TRBJ2-7
TGTGCCAGCAGCTTCTCCATAGCTAACACTGAAGCTTTCTTT,CASSFSIANTEAFF,14,TRBV11-2,-,-,TRBJ1-1
TGCGCCAGCAGTGAGACGGGAGTGGAAGATACGCAGTATTTT,CASSETGVEDTQYF,14,TRBV10-2,-,-,TRBJ2-3